Listed below are T cell receptor beta chains from one sample, sequenced in a study of OX40 agonist ivuxolimab in advanced cancers. The data were produced by immunoSEQ multiplex PCR, yet TCRdb's version contains in-frame clones alone and is incomplete. Here the sample spans some 64,000 clones, about 92% being singletons. The starting material was CD4+ or CD8+ T cells sorted from blood, obtained in a trial of the OX40 agonist ivuxolimab. These receptors all stem from an adult with an advanced solid tumor such as melanoma, head and neck, liver or kidney cancer. Each CDR3 is given with its conserved first and last residue. A D gene is named only where the DNA matches it firmly. Rows may omit the clone size; those that give it use once, few, many or a size class.

abundance,v_gene,d_gene,j_gene,CDR3aa,CDR3nt
NA,TRBV28,NA,TRBJ2-1,CASSRTPSYNEQFF,TGTGCCAGCAGCCGGACACCCTCCTACAATGAGCAGTTCTTC
NA,TRBV30,TRBD1,TRBJ2-3,CAWRGLNRGRTDTQYF,TGTGCCTGGAGGGGACTGAACAGGGGGCGGACAGATACGCAGTATTTT
NA,TRBV5-1,TRBD2,TRBJ2-1,CASSLGSGRLPDNEQFF,TGCGCCAGCAGCTTGGGTAGCGGGAGGCTACCGGACAATGAGCAGTTCTTC
NA,TRBV2,NA,TRBJ1-4,CASSSRVGVNEKLFF,TGTGCCAGCAGTTCGCGGGTGGGAGTCAATGAAAAACTGTTTTTT
NA,TRBV18,TRBD1,TRBJ2-2,CASSPTGVDGELFF,TGTGCCAGCTCACCGACAGGGGTAGACGGGGAGCTGTTTTTT
NA,TRBV30,NA,TRBJ2-7,CAWSLIADLSYEQYF,TGTGCCTGGAGTCTAATAGCGGATCTCTCCTACGAGCAGTACTTC
NA,TRBV7-9,NA,TRBJ2-7,CAGTYGLDNEQYF,TGTGCCGGCACGTATGGGCTTGACAACGAGCAGTACTTC
NA,TRBV4-2,NA,TRBJ2-1,CASTPRISSGRDNEQFF,TGTGCCAGCACCCCAAGGATATCGAGCGGTCGGGACAATGAGCAGTTCTTC
NA,TRBV6-5,TRBD2,TRBJ2-1,CASSSHSGGGEQFF,TGTGCCAGCAGTTCCCACAGCGGGGGGGGTGAGCAGTTCTTC
once,TRBV6-6,NA,TRBJ1-2,CASSFPDGGLNYGYTF,TGTGCCAGCAGTTTCCCGGACGGAGGGCTTAACTATGGCTACACCTTC
NA,TRBV5-5,NA,TRBJ2-7,CASSYRGGTSYEQYF,TGTGCCAGCAGCTACAGGGGAGGGACCTCCTACGAGCAGTACTTC
NA,TRBV5-1,NA,TRBJ2-7,CASSLEWVGTDEQYF,TGCGCCAGCAGCTTGGAGTGGGTTGGTACAGACGAGCAGTACTTC
once,TRBV2,NA,TRBJ1-2,CATAKQGGQYGYTF,TGTGCCACCGCCAAGCAAGGGGGGCAGTATGGCTACACCTTC
NA,TRBV6-1,NA,TRBJ2-7,CASGTVIYEQYF,TGTGCCAGCGGTACAGTCATCTACGAGCAGTACTTC
NA,TRBV19,TRBD1,TRBJ1-5,CASSHRGFGQPQHF,TGTGCCAGTAGTCACAGGGGGTTCGGTCAGCCCCAGCATTTT
NA,TRBV29-1,TRBD1,TRBJ2-1,CSDLRQGSYNEQFF,TGCAGCGACCTCCGACAGGGATCCTACAATGAGCAGTTCTTC
NA,TRBV11-2,NA,TRBJ1-1,CASSLGGASTEAFF,TGTGCCAGCAGCTTAGGGGGCGCGAGCACTGAAGCTTTCTTT
once,TRBV10-3,TRBD2,TRBJ2-1,CAISPRLAGEDEQFF,TGTGCCATCAGCCCTAGACTAGCGGGAGAGGATGAGCAGTTCTTC
NA,TRBV19,NA,TRBJ1-2,CASSITWVNYGYTF,TGTGCCAGTAGTATCACGTGGGTGAACTATGGCTACACCTTC
NA,TRBV25-1,TRBD1,TRBJ2-7,CASTSTGGRVGEQYF,TGTGCCAGCACCTCAACAGGGGGCCGTGTGGGCGAGCAGTACTTC
NA,TRBV6-6,NA,TRBJ1-5,CASRYSNQPQHF,TGTGCCAGCAGATATAGCAATCAGCCCCAGCATTTT
once,TRBV6-6,NA,TRBJ1-2,CASRNGANYGYTF,TGTGCCAGCAGAAACGGGGCTAACTATGGCTACACCTTC
NA,TRBV19,NA,TRBJ1-2,CASSTAAGSYGYTF,TGTGCCAGTAGTACGGCCGCAGGGAGCTATGGCTACACCTTC
NA,TRBV6-5,NA,TRBJ2-7,CASSEASVYEQYF,TGTGCCAGCAGTGAAGCCTCGGTCTACGAGCAGTACTTC
once,TRBV5-1,TRBD2,TRBJ2-1,CASSSKPTSGGGLEQFF,TGCGCCAGCAGCTCAAAACCGACTAGCGGGGGGGGACTCGAGCAGTTCTTC
NA,TRBV7-9,NA,TRBJ1-2,CASSFFRVGDYGYTF,TGTGCCAGCAGCTTCTTCAGGGTTGGGGACTATGGCTACACCTTC
once,TRBV7-8,NA,TRBJ1-5,CASSLGGWGNQPQHF,TGTGCCAGCAGCTTAGGGGGGTGGGGGAATCAGCCCCAGCATTTT
once,TRBV29-1,NA,TRBJ2-5,CSVGRLGIGETQYF,TGCAGCGTTGGTCGGCTTGGGATAGGGGAGACCCAGTACTTC
few,TRBV11-2,TRBD1,TRBJ1-1,CASSRDRYTEAFF,TGTGCCAGCAGTCGGGACAGATACACTGAAGCTTTCTTT
NA,TRBV5-6,NA,TRBJ2-2,CASSSFRVFTGELFF,TGTGCCAGCAGCTCGTTCAGAGTCTTCACCGGGGAGCTGTTTTTT
NA,TRBV5-4,TRBD2,TRBJ2-7,CASSSPGGEQYF,TGTGCCAGCAGCTCGCCGGGGGGAGAGCAGTACTTC
NA,TRBV27,NA,TRBJ2-3,CASSRRETDTQYF,TGTGCCAGCAGTCGTCGGGAGACAGATACGCAGTATTTT
NA,TRBV15,NA,TRBJ1-3,CATSRVGRAAGNTIYF,TGTGCCACCAGCAGAGTTGGCAGGGCGGCTGGAAACACCATATATTTT
NA,TRBV27,NA,TRBJ2-1,CASSLTYLDGSYNEQFF,TGTGCCAGCAGTTTAACCTACCTAGATGGCTCCTACAATGAGCAGTTCTTC
NA,TRBV5-1,NA,TRBJ2-5,CASSLQGSGETQYF,TGCGCCAGCAGCTTGCAGGGCTCCGGAGAGACCCAGTACTTC
NA,TRBV5-8,NA,TRBJ2-6,CASSKDTGANVLTF,TGTGCCAGCAGCAAGGACACTGGGGCCAACGTCCTGACTTTC
NA,TRBV5-4,TRBD1,TRBJ2-1,CASSFDRGPSSYNEQFF,TGTGCCAGCAGCTTTGACAGGGGTCCCAGCTCCTACAATGAGCAGTTCTTC
NA,TRBV25-1,TRBD2,TRBJ2-5,CASSEFILAEQETQYF,TGTGCCAGCAGTGAATTCATCCTAGCGGAGCAAGAGACCCAGTACTTC
NA,TRBV5-6,TRBD1,TRBJ1-1,CASSLGTGLNTEAFF,TGTGCCAGCAGCCTGGGGACAGGGCTGAACACTGAAGCTTTCTTT
NA,TRBV15,NA,TRBJ2-5,CATSRGRGAEHFLETQYF,TGTGCCACCAGCAGGGGTAGGGGCGCGGAGCATTTTTTAGAGACCCAGTACTTC
NA,TRBV6-1,NA,TRBJ1-1,CASSYLTTNTEAFF,TGTGCCAGCAGCTATCTAACGACGAACACTGAAGCTTTCTTT
NA,TRBV5-4,TRBD1,TRBJ2-7,CASSRWTGSHEQYF,TGTGCCAGCAGCCGCTGGACAGGGAGCCACGAGCAGTACTTC
NA,TRBV7-9,NA,TRBJ2-5,CASSPGAGVETQYF,TGTGCCAGCAGCCCGGGGGCAGGGGTGGAGACCCAGTACTTC
NA,TRBV18,NA,TRBJ2-7,CASSPGAYEQYF,TGTGCCAGCTCACCCGGAGCCTACGAGCAGTACTTC
NA,TRBV20-1,NA,TRBJ2-1,CSAIRFREQFF,TGCAGTGCTATACGGTTCCGGGAGCAGTTCTTC
NA,TRBV5-6,NA,TRBJ2-3,CASSLGVSTDTQYF,TGTGCCAGCAGCTTGGGGGTTAGTACAGATACGCAGTATTTT
NA,TRBV30,NA,TRBJ1-1,CAWIHSAMNTEAFF,TGTGCCTGGATCCACTCAGCGATGAACACTGAAGCTTTCTTT
NA,TRBV6-6,NA,TRBJ1-2,CASSPAGSGNYGYTF,TGTGCCAGCAGTCCCGCGGGCAGTGGTAACTATGGCTACACCTTC
NA,TRBV5-6,NA,TRBJ2-3,CASSFTDTQYF,TGTGCCAGCAGCTTCACAGATACGCAGTATTTT
NA,TRBV6-5,NA,TRBJ2-1,CASSYSLRNGNEQFF,TGTGCCAGCAGTTACTCGCTCCGTAATGGCAATGAGCAGTTCTTC
once,TRBV5-1,NA,TRBJ2-2,CASSLGGSTGELFF,TGCGCCAGCAGCTTGGGGGGGTCCACCGGGGAGCTGTTTTTT